The 23 T cell receptor beta chains reported below all come from one sample, sequenced in a study of blood T cell repertoires in COVID-19. Clones were read by immunoSEQ multiplex PCR, and TCRdb kept only the in-frame ones, dropping some. The repertoire consists of about 100,000 clones, with roughly 92% occurring once and the leading ten covering 0.97%. Sequencing used peripheral blood. The receptors here all came from a man aged 55 to 69 with acute or convalescent COVID-19.

This clone appeared once. This chain joins TRBV10-3 and TRBJ2-1; TRBD1 aligns across 7 bases. Germline V gene sequence: CDR1 ENHRY, CDR2 SYGVKD. V shed 3 bases, J shed 6 bases, and the junction held 17 bases outside the gene matches. The CDR3 totals 18 residues. The DNA for the CDR3 is TGTGCCATCAGTGAAGGTTCGAACCAGGGGGTCTCGTCCAATGAGCAGTTCTTC. This gives the protein CAISEGSNQGVSSNEQFF.

This clone was seen just once. The chain is built from TRBV7-2 and TRBJ2-5, with 8 nucleotides matching TRBD2. Germline V gene sequence: CDR1 SGHTA, CDR2 FQGNSA. The CDR3 has 16 amino acids. Losses at the gene ends were 2 bases for V and 4 bases for J; bases not matched to a gene: 9. The CDR3 here is CASSLWRGAGSETQYF. CDR3 DNA sequence: TGTGCCAGCAGCTTATGGCGGGGGGCAGGGTCAGAGACCCAGTACTTC. Supplemented by reference TRBV7-2 and TRBJ2-5, the full variable domain reads GAGVSQSPSNKVTEKGKDVELRCDPISGHTALYWYRQSLGQGLEFLIYFQGNSAPDKSGLPSDRFSAERTGGSVSTLTIQRTQQEDSAVYLCASSLWRGAGSETQYFGPGTRLLVL.

The chain employs TRBV24-1 and TRBJ2-5; 9 bases are a match to TRBD1. CDR1 and CDR2 from the germline V gene are KGHDR and SFDVKD. The ends lost 4 bases at V and 6 bases at J; junction bases unmatched: 5. This CDR3 has 14 residues. In DNA, the CDR3 is TGTGCCACCAGTGAACCCGGACAGGGGAAGACCCAGTACTTC. This translates into CATSEPGQGKTQYF.

The chain links TRBV19 to TRBJ1-1, with 7 bases fitting TRBD1. The V segment lost 7 bases and the J segment 0 bases; nucleotides outside the gene matches: 5. CDR3 length equals 14 residues. Germline V gene lookup returns CDR1 LNHDA and CDR2 SQIVND (reference sequence). CDR3 bases: TGTGCCAGTAAAGCCAGGGGGATGAACACTGAAGCTTTCTTT. This translates into CASKARGMNTEAFF.

V and J are TRBV28 and TRBJ1-6; TRBD1 agrees at 7 bases. From germline, CDR1 is MDHEN and CDR2 SYDVKM. V lost 4 bases and J lost 0; bases outside the gene matches: 3. This CDR3 is 16 amino acids long. The CDR3 DNA reads TGTGCCAGCAGTTCACGACAGGGCTCCTATAATTCACCCCTCCACTTT. This encodes CASSSRQGSYNSPLHF.

The rearrangement joins TRBV9 to TRBJ1-2; D ambiguous. The CDR3 loop spans 13 amino acids. The V end lost 0 bases, the J end lost 4 bases, and 7 bases lay between the germline ends. Germline CDR1 reads SGDLS; CDR2 reads YYNGEE. The CDR3 protein is CASSVEAGYGYTF. The CDR3 DNA follows: TGTGCCAGCAGCGTAGAGGCAGGCTATGGCTACACCTTC.

This clone was seen once. The V and J genes are TRBV5-1 and TRBJ1-2, with D tentatively TRBD1 (6 bases). Germline CDR1 reads SGHRS; CDR2 reads YFSETQ. CDR3 length equals 13 residues. V was shortened by 0 bases and J by 7 bases, with 10 bases between the two germline ends. This CDR3 reads CASSLAGASGYTF. The CDR3 DNA reads as TGCGCCAGCAGCTTGGCAGGGGCAAGTGGCTACACCTTC.

V gene TRBV24-1 combines with J gene TRBJ2-2, with TRBD2 identical over 14 bases. The trim removed 6 bases at V and 7 bases at J, leaving 15 bases unmatched. This CDR3 spans 19 amino acids. In germline, CDR1 is KGHDR, CDR2 SFDVKD. The CDR3 spells CATSTDFGGGLAGVGELFF. As DNA, the CDR3 is TGTGCCACCAGTACCGATTTCGGAGGGGGACTAGCGGGAGTCGGGGAGCTGTTTTTT.

This clone is a singleton in its sample. This chain uses TRBV3-1 (or the pseudogene TRBV3-2) with TRBJ1-4, with 7 bases lining up with TRBD1. V dropped 1 base and J dropped 8; count of bases not matched to a gene: 13. This CDR3 comprises 17 residues. Germline values: CDR1 LGHDT, CDR2 YNNKEL (reference sequence). The DNA of the CDR3 is TGTGCCAGCAGCCAAGTTCAAGCCCGAACAGGGGCGGAAAAACTGTTTTTT. Translated: CASSQVQARTGAEKLFF.

The genes are TRBV19 and TRBJ1-2; possible D gene TRBD1, 6 bases. V lost 3 bases, J lost 13 bases, and 21 bases lay in between. Germline CDR1 reads LNHDA; CDR2 reads SQIVND (reference sequence). CDR3 length: 14 residues. DNA for the CDR3: TGTGCCAGTAGTATGGTGACAGGTGGGGCCCAACCCACCTTC. Protein sequence: CASSMVTGGAQPTF.

This clone was observed a few times. This chain links TRBV2 with TRBJ2-5, with 12 bases matching TRBD2. The junction had 1 base not matched to a gene; V was cut back by 4 bases and J by 1 base. The CDR3 runs to 15 residues. The germline V gene encodes CDR1 SNHLY and CDR2 FYNNEI. The CDR3 nucleotides read TGTGCCAGCAGTGGACTAGCGGGAGCCCAAGAGACCCAGTACTTC. It translates to CASSGLAGAQETQYF.

This clone was recorded a few times. The genes are TRBV29-1 and TRBJ1-2; D is possibly TRBD1 (6 bases). The CDR3 sequence is 12 residues long. Per the germline V gene, CDR1 is SQVTM and CDR2 is ANQGSEA. Trimming removed 6 bases at V and 4 bases at J, with 12 bases between. CDR3 residues: CSVAQGIYGYTF. The CDR3 DNA reads TGCAGCGTCGCCCAGGGGATCTATGGCTACACCTTC.

The chain recombines TRBV19 with TRBJ1-3, with TRBD1 as a possible D gene (6 bases). Trimming removed 7 bases at V and 0 bases at J, with 22 bases between. The CDR3 sequence is 18 residues long. The germline V gene has CDR1 LNHDA and CDR2 SQIVND (reference sequence). The CDR3 nucleotides read TGTGCCAGTAACTCGACCAGAAGGGGGATAAGCTCTGGAAACACCATATATTTT. It encodes CASNSTRRGISSGNTIYF.

The chain combines TRBV7-2 with TRBJ2-1, with 8 bases fitting TRBD2. Germline V gene sequence: CDR1 SGHTA, CDR2 FQGNSA. Trimming took 4 bases from V and 9 from J; bases not matched to a gene: 8. CDR3 length: 14 amino acids. The CDR3 region is CASSSTGLGGEQFF. The CDR3 bases are TGTGCCAGCAGCTCCACGGGACTAGGGGGTGAGCAGTTCTTC.

The V gene is TRBV24-1, the J gene TRBJ1-2; 11 bases fit TRBD1. V lost 8 bases to trimming and J lost 4 bases; unmatched junction nucleotides: 11. Germline V gives CDR1 KGHDR, CDR2 SFDVKD. The CDR3 consists of 16 residues. The CDR3 sequence: CATKGAGTGGFYGYTF. The CDR3 coding sequence is TGTGCCACCAAAGGGGCCGGGACAGGGGGTTTCTATGGCTACACCTTC.

With regard to this clone: A junction end diverges from the germline sequence, so it may reflect a read error. V is TRBV15 and J is TRBJ2-1, with D tentatively TRBD1 (7 bases). The CDR3 runs to 11 residues. Per the germline V gene, CDR1 is LNHNV and CDR2 is YYDKDF (reference sequence). The CDR3 DNA is TGTGCCACCTTTAAGGAGGGGGCCCAACTCTTC. Encoded protein: CATFKEGAQLF.

This chain links TRBV7-9 with TRBJ1-2; D uncertain. The CDR3 is 15 residues long. The V end was cut by 5 bases, the J end by 3 bases, with 16 bases between. CDR1 SEHNR and CDR2 FQNEAQ come from the germline V gene (reference sequence). CDR3 DNA sequence: TGTGCCAGCAGCCCTCACGGGGTGGTCGACTATGGCTACACCTTC. Translation: CASSPHGVVDYGYTF.

CDR3 sequence reads: CASSLELVGEQFF. The CDR3, as DNA: TGCGCCAGCAGCTTGGAACTAGTCGGCGAGCAGTTCTTC. This chain links TRBV5-1 with TRBJ2-1, with D perhaps TRBD2 (5 bases). Germline assignment: CDR1 SGHRS and CDR2 YFSETQ. The CDR3 covers 13 residues. The germline V and J ends were trimmed by 0 bases and 10 bases, with 11 bases remaining between them.

The chain employs TRBV1 and TRBJ2-7; no DNA check was done on the table's D call, TRBD2. TRBV1 is designated a pseudogene. The CDR3 is made up of 16 amino acids. CDR3 region: CTSSSSERGGGDEQYV. The CDR3 region has the DNA TGCACCAGCAGCTCCTCGGAGAGAGGCGGAGGCGACGAGCAGTACGTC.

V gene TRBV24-1 combines with J gene TRBJ2-7, with 11 nucleotides matching TRBD2. CDR3 length: 17 amino acids. Germline V gene data show CDR1 as KGHDR and CDR2 as SFDVKD. V dropped 3 bases and J dropped 3; count of bases not matched to a gene: 9. CDR3 sequence (DNA): TGTGCCACCAGTGATCGATCGGTTCTAGCGGGAGGCTACGAGCAGTACGTC. Residues: CATSDRSVLAGGYEQYV.

The count of this clone is one. The chain joins TRBV14 to TRBJ1-5; 8 nucleotides agree with TRBD1. After removal of 4 bases from V and 4 bases from J, the junction contained 0 bases not matched to a gene. CDR1 and CDR2 (germline): SGHDN, FVKESK. The CDR3 totals 13 residues. The DNA for the CDR3 is TGTGCCAGCAGCCGGACAGGGAATCAGCCCCAGCATTTT. This translates into CASSRTGNQPQHF.

The chain carries TRBV28 and TRBJ1-6; 8 bases fit TRBD1. V lost 8 bases, J lost 7 bases, and 1 base stayed unmatched. CDR3 length: 12 amino acids. Germline V gives CDR1 MDHEN, CDR2 SYDVKM. The CDR3 loop reads CASGTGNSPLHF. The CDR3 DNA follows: TGTGCCAGCGGGACAGGAAATTCACCCCTCCACTTT. The variable domain in full, completed from reference TRBV28 and TRBJ1-6, reads DVKVTQSSRYLVKRTGEKVFLECVQDMDHENMFWYRQDPGLGLRLIYFSYDVKMKEKGDIPEGYSVSREKKERFSLILESASTNQTSMYLCASGTGNSPLHFGNGTRLTVT.

This clone was picked up one time. The chain is built from TRBV10-3 and TRBJ1-2; maybe TRBD1 (6 bases). V was cut by 10 bases and J by 3 bases, with 12 bases left in between. Germline V gene sequence: CDR1 ENHRY, CDR2 SYGVKD. The CDR3 has 12 residues. Here the CDR3 reads CASKQGDYGYTF. The CDR3 nucleotides read TGTGCCAGCAAACAGGGTGACTATGGCTACACCTTC.